This T cell receptor beta chain was identified in a study of blood T cells in healthy people across ages. Findings of the study overall: The study found more naive CD4+ cells and higher diversity in long-lived than aged donors.

The sample providers were healthy Caucasian people from Russia, aged about 6 to 100. This clonotype was found a few times. Its antigen remains unidentified. V was shortened by 1 base and J by 0 bases, with 2 bases between the two germline ends. CDR1 is LGHDT, CDR2 YNNKEL, per germline (reference sequence). The CDR3 is 13 residues long. Alongside a J-beta primer mix, a sample-barcoded 5' primer served in a second PCR lasting about 6 to 11 cycles. TCRdb independently ran MiXCR on the 5' RACE reads; one entry per CDR3 protein. The data show under 800,000 distinct CDR3 sequences, roughly 21% seen once. Source material: blood. The origin of this receptor is a man aged 70 or older in good health. The J gene is TRBJ2-3, the V gene TRBV3-1; D uncertain. This CDR3 reads CASSQASTDTQYF. CDR3 DNA sequence: TGTGCCAGCAGCCAAGCTAGCACAGATACGCAGTATTTT.